This T cell receptor beta chain comes out of a study of blood T cell repertoires in COVID-19. Original methodology: How many nucleated cells were present was estimated from reference gene primer amplification. Only in-frame clones appear in the TCRdb table, and some are missing; sequencing was by immunoSEQ multiplex PCR. That table gives V, J and clone size, and the DNA gave D and trimming. The sample includes around 220,000 clones, almost 90% of them seen just once. V lost 3 bases and J 1 base, leaving 8 bases between the germline ends. This CDR3 region has 14 residues. Germline V lookup: CDR1 MGHRA, CDR2 YSYEKL.

The receptor's source is a man younger than 35 with active or convalescent COVID-19. The gene calls are TRBV4-1 and TRBJ2-3; D is unclear. Material for sequencing was peripheral blood. CDR3 in amino acids: CASSHLTGTDTQYF. The CDR3 nucleotides are TGCGCCAGCAGCCATCTGACTGGCACAGATACGCAGTATTTT.